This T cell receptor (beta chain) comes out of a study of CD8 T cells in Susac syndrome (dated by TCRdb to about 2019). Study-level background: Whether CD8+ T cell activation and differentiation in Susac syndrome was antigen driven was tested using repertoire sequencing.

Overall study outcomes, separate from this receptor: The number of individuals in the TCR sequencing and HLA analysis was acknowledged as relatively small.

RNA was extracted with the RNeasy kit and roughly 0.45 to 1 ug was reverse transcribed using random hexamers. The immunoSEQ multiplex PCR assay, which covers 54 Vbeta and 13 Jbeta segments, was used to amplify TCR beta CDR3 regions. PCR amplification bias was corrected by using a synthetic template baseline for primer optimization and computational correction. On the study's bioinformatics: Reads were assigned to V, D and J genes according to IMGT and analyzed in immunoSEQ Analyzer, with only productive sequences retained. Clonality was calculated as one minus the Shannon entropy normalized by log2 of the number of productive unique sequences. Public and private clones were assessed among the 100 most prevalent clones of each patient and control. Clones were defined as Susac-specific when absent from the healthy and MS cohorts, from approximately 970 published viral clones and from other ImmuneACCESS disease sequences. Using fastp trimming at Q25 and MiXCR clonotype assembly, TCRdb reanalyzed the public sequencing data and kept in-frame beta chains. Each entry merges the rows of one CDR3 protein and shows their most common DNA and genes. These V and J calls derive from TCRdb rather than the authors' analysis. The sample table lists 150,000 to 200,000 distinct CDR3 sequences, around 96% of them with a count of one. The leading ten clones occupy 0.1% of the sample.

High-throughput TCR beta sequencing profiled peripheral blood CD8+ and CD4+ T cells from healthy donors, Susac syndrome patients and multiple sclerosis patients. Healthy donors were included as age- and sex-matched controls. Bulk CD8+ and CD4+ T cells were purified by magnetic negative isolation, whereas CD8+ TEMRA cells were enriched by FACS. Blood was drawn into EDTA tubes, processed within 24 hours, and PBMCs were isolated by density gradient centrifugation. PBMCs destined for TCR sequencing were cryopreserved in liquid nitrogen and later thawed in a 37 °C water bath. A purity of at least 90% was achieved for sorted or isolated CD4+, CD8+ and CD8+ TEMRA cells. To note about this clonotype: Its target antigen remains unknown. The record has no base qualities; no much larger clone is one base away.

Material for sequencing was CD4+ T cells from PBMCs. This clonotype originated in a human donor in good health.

The DNA sequence follows: TGTGCCTGGAGTGTCACTAGCGGAGGCTACGAGCAGTACTTC. The translation is CAWSVTSGGYEQYF. This sequence uses TRBV30 and TRBJ2-7, and 8 junctional nucleotides match TRBD2. Looking up the germline V gene (reference sequence) yields CDR1 GTSNPN and CDR2 SVGIG. The CDR3 runs 14 amino acids, cysteine and phenylalanine included. The sequence is cut down to CDR3 DNA, 42 bases in frame from base 1. Germline trimming: 0 bases from V, 3 bases from J; junction bases outside gene matches: 4.